The present T cell receptor (beta chain) was sequenced within a study of tumor-infiltrating lymphocytes in primary liver carcinoma. Whole-study context: Patients included men and women of 30 to 69 years. There were roughly 3.65 to 7.13 million productive TCRbeta reads per sample, a yield similar across tissue types.

Germline V CDR1 and CDR2: WSHSY, SAAADI. The CDR3 runs 14 residues. RNA and DNA were co-extracted from approximately 20-30 mg of unsorted bulk tissue. Production of TCR beta cDNA used 400 to 650 ng total RNA together with a constant-region primer. ARM-PCR, slightly modified, supplied the TCR beta libraries through three nested multiplex PCR rounds. The first two PCR rounds, approximately 10 cycles each, used TRBV1-TRBV30 forward primers and a C-beta reverse primer. TCRdb re-derived calls from the multiplex PCR reads in MiXCR, one entry per CDR3 protein. The sample yields 75,000 to 80,000 distinct CDR3 sequences, under 75% seen once. This clonotype has only one observation. A junction end diverges from the germline sequence, so it may reflect a read error.

The receptor's source is a man aged 35-49 years with primary liver carcinoma and hepatitis B virus infection. The chain uses TRBV10-2 and TRBJ1-4; the match to TRBD1 covers 8 bases. Sequenced: tumor-adjacent normal liver tissue. The CDR3 DNA sequence: TGCGCCAGCATTGAAACGACAGGGGATGAGAAACTGTTTTTT. Translating it yields CASIETTGDEKLFF.